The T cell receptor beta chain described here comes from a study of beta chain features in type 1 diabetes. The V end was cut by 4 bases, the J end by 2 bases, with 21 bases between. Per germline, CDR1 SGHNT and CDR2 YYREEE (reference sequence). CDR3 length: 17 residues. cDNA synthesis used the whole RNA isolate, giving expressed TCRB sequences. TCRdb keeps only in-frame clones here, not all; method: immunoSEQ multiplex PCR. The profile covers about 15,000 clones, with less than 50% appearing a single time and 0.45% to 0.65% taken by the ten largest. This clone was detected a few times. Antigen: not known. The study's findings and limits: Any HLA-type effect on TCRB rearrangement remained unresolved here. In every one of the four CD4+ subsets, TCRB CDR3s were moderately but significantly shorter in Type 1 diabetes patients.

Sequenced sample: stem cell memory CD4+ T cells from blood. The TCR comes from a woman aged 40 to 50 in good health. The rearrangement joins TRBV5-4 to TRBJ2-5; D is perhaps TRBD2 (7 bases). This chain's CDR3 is CASSLGRGGALQETQYF. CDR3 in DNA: TGTGCCAGCAGCCTCGGTCGAGGGGGGGCCTTACAAGAGACCCAGTACTTC.